A selection of T cell receptor beta chains follows, all from one sample in a study of cytomegalovirus exposure and HLA in healthy donors. Using immunoSEQ multiplex PCR, the repertoire was profiled, and TCRdb retains in-frame clones only, with some absent. Its listing shows around 34,000 clones. The source material was PBMCs. All receptors come from a middle-aged woman in good health and CMV-seropositive. Each CDR3 is given with its conserved first and last residue.

j_gene: TRBJ1-5; v_gene: TRBV7-2; CDR3aa: CASSSLAGLLNQPQHF
j_gene: TRBJ2-1; v_gene: TRBV6-1; CDR3aa: CASSPDSGVHNEQFF
j_gene: TRBJ2-4; v_gene: TRBV7-2; CDR3aa: CASSFGTGDIQYF
j_gene: TRBJ1-5; v_gene: TRBV7-8; CDR3aa: CASAPGQGNQPQHF
j_gene: TRBJ1-4; v_gene: TRBV10-3; CDR3aa: CAIRSDRTNEKLFF
j_gene: -; v_gene: TRBV4-3; CDR3aa: CASSQDHLGRSSYEQYF
j_gene: TRBJ2-7; v_gene: TRBV7-9; CDR3aa: CASSEAGAYEQYF
j_gene: TRBJ1-1; v_gene: TRBV5-1; CDR3aa: CASSLASGTGMRNTEAFF
j_gene: TRBJ2-7; v_gene: TRBV5-1; CDR3aa: CASSLYPPLTRRTSYEQYF
j_gene: TRBJ2-7; v_gene: TRBV9; CDR3aa: CASSAGSGGASYEQYF
j_gene: TRBJ1-2; v_gene: TRBV7-8; CDR3aa: CASSLGRGRNYGYTF
j_gene: TRBJ1-4; v_gene: TRBV5-1; CDR3aa: CASSLGQEQKLFF
j_gene: TRBJ2-7; v_gene: TRBV7-8; CDR3aa: CASSLGQGNSYEQYF
j_gene: TRBJ1-4; v_gene: TRBV4-1; CDR3aa: CASSQAGVTNEKLFF
j_gene: TRBJ1-5; v_gene: TRBV30; CDR3aa: CAWSSTGARQPQHF
j_gene: TRBJ2-2; v_gene: TRBV6-6; CDR3aa: CASSYGRVVNTGELFF
j_gene: TRBJ2-7; v_gene: TRBV15; CDR3aa: CATSTGQGAEQYF
j_gene: TRBJ1-6; v_gene: TRBV20-1; CDR3aa: CSALRDSPLHF
j_gene: -; v_gene: TRBV5-6; CDR3aa: CASSLSSYEQYF
j_gene: TRBJ2-5; v_gene: TRBV6-5; CDR3aa: CASSSPGQGETQYF
j_gene: TRBJ2-7; v_gene: TRBV27; CDR3aa: CASRERLAEYYEQYF
j_gene: TRBJ2-1; v_gene: TRBV30; CDR3aa: CAWSPGLPNNEQFF
j_gene: TRBJ1-4; v_gene: TRBV19; CDR3aa: CASSMVRGAGTNEKLFF
j_gene: TRBJ2-1; v_gene: TRBV7-7; CDR3aa: CASSNGTSSYNEQFF
j_gene: TRBJ1-1; v_gene: TRBV5-4; CDR3aa: CASSFIDRGTEAFF
j_gene: TRBJ2-7; v_gene: TRBV28; CDR3aa: CASNKQGSPYEQYF